This record concerns one TCR beta chain sequence. Sequencing was performed with immunoSEQ multiplex PCR; in TCRdb, only in-frame clones are kept and a portion is missing. Of 150,000 to 200,000 clones in the sample, approximately 86% were seen once. Germline CDR1 MNHEY, CDR2 SMNVEV (reference sequence). Trimming removed 6 bases from V and 5 bases from J; junction bases left unmatched: 8. The CDR3 totals 14 residues. The sample comes from a study of blood T cell repertoires in COVID-19. The sequence came from a man in his 70s with active or convalescent COVID-19. The chain employs TRBV27 and TRBJ2-5; 8 bases match TRBD2. Sequenced input: peripheral blood. The CDR3 here is CASSPGLAGETQYF. For the CDR3, the DNA is TGTGCCAGCAGCCCCGGACTAGCTGGCGAGACCCAGTACTTC.